Listed below are T cell receptor beta chains from one sample, sequenced in a study of breast tumors, draining lymph nodes, adjacent tissues. TCRdb reprocessed the multiplex PCR reads via MiXCR and lists one record per CDR3 protein. This sample has about 63,000 distinct CDR3 sequences, with 57% found just once. Sequencing input: breast tumor tissue. Receptors originate from a female donor with breast cancer. Some clones in this sample may be carry-over from other donors' samples. CDR3s include the opening cysteine and the closing phenylalanine or tryptophan. The D gene is left open where the match is weak. Part of the rows lack a size; the others show once, few, many or a class for expanded clones.

J	V	length	D	size	CDR3	DNA
TRBJ2-7	TRBV12-3/TRBV12-4	14	-	once	CASSKGTGGYEQYF	TGTGCCAGCAGTAAAGGGACTGGCGGCTACGAGCAGTACTTT
TRBJ1-4	TRBV10-2	14	TRBD1	-	CASSRGQGNEKLFF	TGCGCCAGCAGCCGAGGACAGGGTAATGAAAAACTGTTTTTT
TRBJ2-5	TRBV10-2	14	-	-	CASSDNMVGETQYF	TGCGCCAGCAGTGACAACATGGTCGGGGAGACCCAGTACTTC
TRBJ2-5	TRBV15	20	TRBD2	few	CATSRDGGGGGGEPQETQYF	TGTGCCACCAGCAGAGATGGGGGGGGGGGGGGGGGGGAGCCCCAAGAGACCCAGTACTTC
TRBJ2-7	TRBV20-1	16	-	many	CSARAVGRALSYEQYF	TGCAGTGCTCGAGCGGTGGGCCGGGCCCTCTCCTACGAGCAGTACTTC
TRBJ1-5	TRBV27	14	-	many	CASSLSRGNQPQHF	TGTGCCAGCAGTTTATCGAGGGGCAATCAGCCCCAGCATTTT
TRBJ2-7	TRBV5-5	14	-	-	CASSQGRMIYEQYF	TGTGCCAGCAGCCAAGGACGCATGATCTACGAGCAGTACTTC
TRBJ2-7	TRBV10-3	15	TRBD1	-	CAISEWGTGGYEQYF	TGTGCCATCAGTGAGTGGGGGACAGGAGGCTACGAGCAGTACTTC
TRBJ1-5	TRBV6-5	15	-	once	CASSYSGNSNQPQHF	TGTGCCAGCAGTTACTCGGGGAATAGCAATCAGCCCCAGCATTTT
TRBJ1-6	TRBV20-1	14	TRBD1	-	CSASPGQTNSPLHF	TGCAGTGCTTCCCCGGGACAGACAAATTCACCCCTCCACTTT
TRBJ1-4	TRBV6-6	12	-	-	CASSPVTEKLFF	TGTGCCAGCAGCCCGGTTACTGAAAAACTGTTTTTT
TRBJ2-5	TRBV19	15	TRBD1	many	CASSTTGGALETQYF	TGTGCCAGTAGTACGACAGGGGGCGCGTTGGAGACCCAGTACTTC
TRBJ2-5	TRBV5-1	18	TRBD2	once	CASSITGTSGGAQETQYF	TGCGCCAGCAGCATCACCGGGACTAGCGGGGGGGCCCAAGAGACCCAGTACTTC
TRBJ2-6	TRBV12-3/TRBV12-4	15	-	-	CASSQTYGGANVLTF	TGTGCCAGCAGTCAAACCTACGGGGGGGCCAACGTCCTGACTTTC
TRBJ2-7	TRBV7-2	17	TRBD1	many	CASSLSGLGQGAYEQYF	TGTGCCAGCAGCTTAAGCGGGTTGGGACAGGGGGCCTACGAGCAGTACTTC
TRBJ1-4	TRBV9	15	-	medium-sized	CASSVGDLLNEKLFF	TGTGCCAGCAGCGTAGGGGACCTACTCAATGAAAAACTGTTTTTT
TRBJ1-2	TRBV19	15	-	once	CASRPLTGGERGYTF	TGTGCCAGTAGACCGCTGACTGGGGGGGAAAGAGGCTACACCTTC
TRBJ1-6	TRBV5-5	13	-	many	CASSPGTNSPLHF	TGTGCCAGCAGCCCCGGGACTAATTCACCCCTCCACTTT
TRBJ2-1	TRBV19	11	-	-	CASSFQQGRFF	TGTGCCAGCAGTTTTCAGCAGGGGCGGTTCTTC
TRBJ2-6	TRBV12-3/TRBV12-4	15	TRBD1	-	CASSPRTGGANVLTF	TGTGCCAGCAGCCCAAGGACAGGTGGGGCCAACGTCCTGACTTTC
TRBJ2-7	TRBV5-1	15	-	many	CASSLGTGTIYEQYF	TGCGCCAGCAGCTTGGGGACAGGGACTATTTACGAGCAGTACTTC
TRBJ1-6	TRBV5-1	14	-	-	CASSFEGDNSPLHF	TGCGCCAGCAGCTTCGAAGGGGATAATTCACCCCTCCACTTT
TRBJ2-1	TRBV15	15	TRBD2	-	CATSTLAGGYNEQFF	TGTGCCACCAGCACACTAGCGGGAGGTTACAATGAGCAGTTCTTC
TRBJ1-4	TRBV9	14	-	-	CASNREATNEKLVF	TGCGCCAGTAACAGGGAAGCAACTAATGAAAAACTGGTTTTT
TRBJ1-2	TRBV7-2	15	TRBD1	many	CASSHGTGLSYGYPF	TGTGCCAGCAGCCATGGGACAGGCCTTTCCTATGGCTACCCCTTC
TRBJ1-4	TRBV7-6	13	-	-	CASSLQGNEKLFF	TGTGCCAGCAGCTTACAAGGGAATGAAAAACTGTTTTTT
TRBJ2-3	TRBV12-3/TRBV12-4	16	TRBD2	many	CASSLGSGRLSDTQYF	TGTGCCAGCAGTTTAGGTAGCGGGAGGTTATCAGATACGCAGTATTTT
TRBJ2-1	TRBV20-1	16	TRBD2	many	CSARDLAGVPYNEQFF	TGCAGTGCTAGAGACCTAGCGGGAGTACCCTACAATGAGCAGTTCTTC
TRBJ1-4	TRBV2	13	-	-	CASRGGANEKLFF	TGTGCCAGCAGGGGGGGTGCTAATGAAAAACTGTTTTTT